The 21 T cell receptor beta chains reported below all come from one sample, sequenced in a study of breast tumors, draining lymph nodes, adjacent tissues. TCRdb re-analysed the multiplex PCR reads in MiXCR, keeping a single row per CDR3 protein. The sample comprises over 150,000 distinct CDR3 sequences, roughly a third of which are singletons, and around 4.5% rests with the top ten. Axillary draining lymph nodes of breast cancer patients supplied the node samples. Sequences were obtained from axillary lymph node tissue. These receptors were obtained from a female donor with breast cancer. Some clones in this sample may be carry-over from other donors' samples.

As concerns this clonotype: One end of the junction does not line up with germline, which may come from a read error. The gene calls are TRBV2 and TRBJ2-5, with 11 bases identical to TRBD2. The CDR3 totals 14 residues. Germline V gene data show CDR1 as SNHLY and CDR2 as FYNNEI. CDR3 DNA sequence: TGTGCCAGCAGCGGCGATAGCGGGAGGGAGACCCAGTGCTTC. Translated, it gives CASSGDSGRETQCF. The variable domain in full, with the rest retrieved from reference TRBV2 and TRBJ2-5, is EPEVTQTPSHQVTQMGQEVILRCVPISNHLYFYWYRQILGQKVEFLVSFYNNEISEKSEIFDDQFSVERPDGSNFTLKIRSTKLEDSAMYFCASSGDSGRETQCFGPGTRLLVL.

The sample holds many counts of this clonotype. CDR3 residues: CSAFRRAGWETQYF. CDR3 sequence (DNA): TGCAGCGCCTTTAGGAGGGCAGGGTGGGAGACCCAGTACTTC. The chain has TRBV29-1 and TRBJ2-5, with D possibly matching TRBD2 (6 bases). V was cut by 7 bases and J by 5 bases, with 20 bases left in between. This CDR3 has 14 residues. CDR1 is SQVTM, CDR2 ANQGSEA, per germline.

The table lists this clonotype with many counts. CDR3 sequence (DNA): TGTGCCAGCAGCTTAGTAGCGAGCGGGGATACGCAGTATTTT. It yields the protein CASSLVASGDTQYF. The chain employs TRBV7-2 and TRBJ2-3; TRBD2 is a possible D gene (6 bases). Germline CDR1 reads SGHTA; CDR2 reads FQGNSA. V lost 1 base and J lost 6, with 11 bases in between. This CDR3 region has 14 residues. The whole variable domain, filled in from reference TRBV7-2 and TRBJ2-3, reads GAGVSQSPSNKVTEKGKDVELRCDPISGHTALYWYRQSLGQGLEFLIYFQGNSAPDKSGLPSDRFSAERTGGSVSTLTIQRTQQEDSAVYLCASSLVASGDTQYFGPGTRLTVL.

This clonotype was detected ten times or more. The chain is built from TRBV11-2 and TRBJ2-7; the D is unclear. Germline lookup yields CDR1 SGHAT and CDR2 FQNNGV. V dropped 3 bases and J dropped 5 bases, with 8 bases sitting between them. CDR3 size: 12 residues. DNA of the CDR3: TGTGCCAGCAGCTTGTCGGAAGACGAGCAGTACTTC. Translated, it gives CASSLSEDEQYF.

The chain couples TRBV12-3 or TRBV12-4 to TRBJ2-5; D unclear. V was shortened by 5 bases and J by 3 bases, with 13 bases between the two germline ends. The CDR3 loop spans 14 amino acids. In DNA, the CDR3 is TGTGCCAGCAGTGTCACCAGGCCGGAAGAGACCCAGTACTTC. Residues: CASSVTRPEETQYF.

This clonotype was recorded many times. V and J are TRBV30 and TRBJ1-3; D perhaps matches TRBD1 (5 bases). Germline lookup yields CDR1 GTSNPN and CDR2 SVGIG (reference sequence). V was cut by 1 base and J by 8 bases, with 18 bases left in between. CDR3 length: 15 amino acids. The CDR3 here is CAWSASGGALDTIYF. Here the CDR3 DNA reads TGTGCCTGGAGTGCCAGTGGAGGGGCCCTAGACACCATATATTTT.

For this clonotype: This may stem from a read error, because a much larger clone lies one nucleotide away. The CDR3 region has the DNA TGTGTCAGCAGCTTATTCCCGGTCGACACCGGGGAGCTGTTTTTT. Translating it yields CVSSLFPVDTGELFF. V is TRBV5-4 and J is TRBJ2-2; D remains unclear. Germline V gives CDR1 SGHNT, CDR2 YYREEE (reference sequence). CDR3 size: 15 residues.

There are many counts of this clonotype. One junction end does not reproduce the germline sequence, and a read error may be involved. The chain combines TRBV19 with TRBJ2-3; 11 bases line up with TRBD2. The CDR3 is made up of 14 amino acids. The germline gives CDR1 LNHDA, CDR2 SQIVND (reference sequence). CDR3 DNA: TGTGCCAGTAGAATAGCGGGGGGGGGAGATACGCAGTATTTT. Its translation: CASRIAGGGDTQYF.

The chain is built from TRBV18 and TRBJ1-2; D is perhaps TRBD1 (5 bases). The CDR3 sequence is 18 residues long. The germline V gene encodes CDR1 KGHSH and CDR2 LQKENI. V was trimmed by 2 bases and J by 0 bases, leaving 19 bases between them. The CDR3 sequence: CASSPSLDSTSTNYGYTF. Here the CDR3 DNA reads TGTGCCAGCTCACCAAGCCTCGACAGCACGTCCACTAACTATGGCTACACCTTC.

Only a few counts were recorded for this clonotype. One base away lies a much larger clone, so this may be a sequencing read error. The rearrangement uses TRBV14 and TRBJ2-5; TRBD2 matches 10 bases. CDR1 is SGHDN, CDR2 FVKESK, per germline. The CDR3 spans 17 residues. V was clipped by 6 bases and J by 6 bases; unmatched bases: 16. CDR3 coding DNA: TGTGCCAGCAGGGACGAAGGACTAGCGGTTTATAGGAAGACCCAGTACTTC. Translating it yields CASRDEGLAVYRKTQYF.

The chain carries TRBV20-1 and TRBJ2-5, with a weak D call TRBD2 (6 bases). Germline V gene lookup returns CDR1 DFQATT and CDR2 SNEGSKA (reference sequence). The length of the CDR3 is 13 residues. V lost 3 bases and J 5 bases, leaving 13 bases between the germline ends. Here the CDR3 reads CSASVPAGETQYF. CDR3 in DNA: TGCAGTGCTAGCGTCCCGGCGGGGGAGACCCAGTACTTC.

The chain uses TRBV5-6 and TRBJ2-1; TRBD2 agrees at 14 bases. The CDR3 spans 15 residues. Trimming took 4 bases from V and 8 from J; bases not matched to a gene: 5. CDR1 and CDR2 from the germline V gene are SGHDT and YYEEEE. This CDR3 is CASSPGLAGEDEQFF. CDR3 nucleotides: TGTGCCAGCAGCCCGGGACTAGCGGGAGAGGATGAGCAGTTCTTC.

This clonotype was seen ten or more times. The gene calls are TRBV11-3 and TRBJ2-7; 14 bases agree with TRBD2. V lost 5 bases and J lost 7; bases outside the gene matches: 7. CDR1 SGHNT and CDR2 YENEEA come from the germline V gene. The CDR3 is 15 residues long. The CDR3 loop reads CASSAGTSGGVEQYF. The CDR3 region has the DNA TGTGCCAGCAGCGCCGGGACTAGCGGGGGCGTGGAGCAGTACTTC.

This clonotype occurred a few times. This may arise from a read error, as a much more abundant clone is one base away. The V call is TRBV24-1, the J call TRBJ2-5, with 8 bases aligning to TRBD2. The germline V gene encodes CDR1 KGHDR and CDR2 SFDVKD. This CDR3 is 16 amino acids long. The CDR3 sequence is CASSPLSGAAQETQYF. The DNA for the CDR3 is TGTGCCAGCAGTCCCCTTAGCGGGGCCGCCCAAGAGACCCAGTACTTC.

This clonotype was recorded many times. This rearrangement joins TRBV7-9 to TRBJ2-1; D is uncertain. The germline CDR1 and CDR2 sequences are SEHNR and FQNEAQ (reference sequence). V lost 5 bases to trimming and J lost 8 bases, with 13 bases between them. CDR3 size: 13 residues. The CDR3 loop is CASSVSSADEQFF. In DNA, the CDR3 is TGTGCCAGCAGCGTTAGCTCGGCCGATGAGCAGTTCTTC.

This clonotype occurred many times. The chain carries TRBV19 and TRBJ1-2; 8 nucleotides align to TRBD1. With V trimmed by 3 bases and J by 8 bases, 11 bases remained unmatched. The CDR3 extends over 15 amino acids. Germline V gives CDR1 LNHDA, CDR2 SQIVND (reference sequence). The CDR3 spells CASSITGDRMGGYTF. CDR3 sequence (DNA): TGTGCCAGTAGTATTACCGGGGACAGGATGGGGGGCTACACCTTC.

This clonotype has a count of ten or more. The CDR3 DNA is TGTGCCAGCAGGGGGGAGATAGCGGGAGGAACCCGAAATGAGCAGTTCTTC. It codes for CASRGEIAGGTRNEQFF. This chain connects TRBV2 to TRBJ2-1; 10 positions match TRBD2. Trimming took 6 bases from V and 7 from J; bases not matched to a gene: 15. CDR1 and CDR2 (germline): SNHLY, FYNNEI. CDR3 length: 17 residues.

The table lists this clonotype with many counts. The chain has TRBV14 and TRBJ1-2; a possible D gene is TRBD1 (6 bases). Germline V gene lookup returns CDR1 SGHDN and CDR2 FVKESK. The V and J ends lost 6 bases and 4 bases respectively, with 12 bases between them. This CDR3 is built from 13 residues. The CDR3: CASRRGLVYGYTF. CDR3 in DNA: TGTGCCAGCAGGCGGGGGCTGGTCTATGGCTACACCTTC.

This clonotype was recorded only once. A single base separates this from a much larger clone, so it may be a read error. V and J are TRBV11-2 and TRBJ2-1; 7 bases align to TRBD1. The length of the CDR3 is 13 residues. The germline CDR1 and CDR2 sequences are SGHAT and FQNNGV. In DNA, the CDR3 is TGTGCCAGCAGCACAGGGGCCTACACTGAGCGGTTCTTC. It translates to CASSTGAYTERFF.

A remark on this clonotype: Germline is not matched at one junction end, which may reflect a read error. The V call is TRBV5-1, the J call TRBJ1-1; D uncertain. The length of the CDR3 is 13 residues. The V gene's germline CDR1 is SGHRS and CDR2 YFSETQ. CDR3 sequence: CASSVAGNHEAFF. The CDR3 DNA is TGTGCCAGCAGCGTAGCGGGGAACCATGAAGCTTTCTTT.

The gene calls are TRBV4-3 and TRBJ1-4; D is perhaps TRBD1 (5 bases). The CDR3 covers 15 residues. Germline V gives CDR1 LGHNA, CDR2 YSLEER. V shed 3 bases and J shed 7 bases, with 15 bases lying between them. CDR3 in DNA: TGCGCCAGCAGCCAGGTTGTAGCGGGGGGTGAAAAACTGTTTTTT. Encoded protein: CASSQVVAGGEKLFF.